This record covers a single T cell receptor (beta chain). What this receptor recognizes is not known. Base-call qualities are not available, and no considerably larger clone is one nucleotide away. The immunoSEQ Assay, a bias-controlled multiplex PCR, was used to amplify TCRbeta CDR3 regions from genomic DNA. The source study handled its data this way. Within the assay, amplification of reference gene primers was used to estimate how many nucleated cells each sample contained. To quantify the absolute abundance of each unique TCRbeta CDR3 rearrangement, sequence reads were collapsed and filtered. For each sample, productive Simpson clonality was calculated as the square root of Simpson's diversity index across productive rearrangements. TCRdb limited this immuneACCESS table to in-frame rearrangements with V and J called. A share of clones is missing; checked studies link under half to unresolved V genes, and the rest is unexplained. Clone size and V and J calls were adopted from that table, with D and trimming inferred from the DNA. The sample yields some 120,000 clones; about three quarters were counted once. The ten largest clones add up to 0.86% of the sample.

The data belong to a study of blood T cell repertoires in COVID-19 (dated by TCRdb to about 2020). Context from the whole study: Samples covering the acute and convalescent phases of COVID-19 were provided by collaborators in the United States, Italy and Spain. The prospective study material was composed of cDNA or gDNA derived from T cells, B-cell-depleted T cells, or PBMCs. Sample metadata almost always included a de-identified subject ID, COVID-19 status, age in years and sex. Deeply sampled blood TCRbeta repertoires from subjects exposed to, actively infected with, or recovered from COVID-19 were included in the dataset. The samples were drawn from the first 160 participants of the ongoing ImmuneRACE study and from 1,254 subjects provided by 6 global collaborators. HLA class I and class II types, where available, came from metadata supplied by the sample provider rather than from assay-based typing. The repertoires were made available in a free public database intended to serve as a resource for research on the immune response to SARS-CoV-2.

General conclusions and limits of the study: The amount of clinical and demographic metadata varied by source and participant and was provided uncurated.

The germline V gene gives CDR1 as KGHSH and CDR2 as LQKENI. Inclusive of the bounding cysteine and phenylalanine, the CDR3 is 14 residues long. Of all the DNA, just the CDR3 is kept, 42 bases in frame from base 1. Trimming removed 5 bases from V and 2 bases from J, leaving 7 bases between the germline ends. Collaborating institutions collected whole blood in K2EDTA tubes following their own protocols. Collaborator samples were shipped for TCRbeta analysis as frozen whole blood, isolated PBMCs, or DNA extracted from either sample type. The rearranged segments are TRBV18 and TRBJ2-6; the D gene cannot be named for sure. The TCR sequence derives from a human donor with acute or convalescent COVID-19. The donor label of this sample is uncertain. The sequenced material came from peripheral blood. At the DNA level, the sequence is TGTGCCAGCTCAACCGAGACTGGGGCCAACGTCCTGACTTTC. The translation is CASSTETGANVLTF.